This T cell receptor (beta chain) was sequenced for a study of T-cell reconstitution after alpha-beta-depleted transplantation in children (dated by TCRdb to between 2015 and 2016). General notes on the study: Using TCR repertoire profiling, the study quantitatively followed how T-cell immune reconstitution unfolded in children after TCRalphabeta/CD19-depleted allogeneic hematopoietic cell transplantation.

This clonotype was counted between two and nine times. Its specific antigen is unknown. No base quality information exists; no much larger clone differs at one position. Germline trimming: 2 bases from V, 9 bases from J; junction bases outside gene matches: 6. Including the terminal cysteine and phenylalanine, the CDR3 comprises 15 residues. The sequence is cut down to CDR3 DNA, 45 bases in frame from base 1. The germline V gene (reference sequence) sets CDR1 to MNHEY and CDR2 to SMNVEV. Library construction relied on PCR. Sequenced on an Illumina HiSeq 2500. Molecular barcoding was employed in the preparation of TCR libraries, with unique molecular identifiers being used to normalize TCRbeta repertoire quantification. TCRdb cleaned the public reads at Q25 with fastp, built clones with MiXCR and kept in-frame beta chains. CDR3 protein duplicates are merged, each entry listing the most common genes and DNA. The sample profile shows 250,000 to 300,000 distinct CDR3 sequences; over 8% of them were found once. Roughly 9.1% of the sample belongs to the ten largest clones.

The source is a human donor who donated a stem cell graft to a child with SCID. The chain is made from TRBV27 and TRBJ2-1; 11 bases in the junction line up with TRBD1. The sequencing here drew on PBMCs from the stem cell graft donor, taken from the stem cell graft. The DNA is TGTGCCAGCAGTTTAGGACAGGGGGCATCTCGTGAGCAGTTCTTC. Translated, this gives CASSLGQGASREQFF.